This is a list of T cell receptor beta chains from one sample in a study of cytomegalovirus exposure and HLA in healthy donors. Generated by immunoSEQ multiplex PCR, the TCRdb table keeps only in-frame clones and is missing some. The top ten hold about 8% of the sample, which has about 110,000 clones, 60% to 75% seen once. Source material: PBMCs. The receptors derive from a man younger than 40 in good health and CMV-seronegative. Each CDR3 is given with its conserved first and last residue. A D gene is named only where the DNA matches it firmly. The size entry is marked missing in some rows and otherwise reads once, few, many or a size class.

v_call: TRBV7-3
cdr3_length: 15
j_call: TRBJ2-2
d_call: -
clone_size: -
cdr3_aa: CASSLMPITAGELFF
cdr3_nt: TGTGCCAGCAGCTTAATGCCTATTACGGCCGGGGAGCTGTTTTTT

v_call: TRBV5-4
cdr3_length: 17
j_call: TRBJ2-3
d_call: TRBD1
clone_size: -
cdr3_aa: CASSSGSGQPLTDTQYF
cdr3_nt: TGTGCCAGCAGCTCCGGATCGGGACAGCCCCTGACGGATACGCAGTATTTT

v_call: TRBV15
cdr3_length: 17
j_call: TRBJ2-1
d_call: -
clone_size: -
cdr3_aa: CATSRGLGGASYNEQFF
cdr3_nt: TGTGCCACCAGCAGAGGTTTGGGCGGGGCCTCCTACAATGAGCAGTTCTTC

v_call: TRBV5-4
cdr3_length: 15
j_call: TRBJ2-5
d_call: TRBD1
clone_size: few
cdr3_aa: CASSRGTGEGETQYF
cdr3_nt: TGTGCCAGCAGCAGAGGGACAGGGGAAGGAGAGACCCAGTACTTC

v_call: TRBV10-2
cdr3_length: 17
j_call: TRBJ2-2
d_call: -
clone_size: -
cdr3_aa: CASSESLAERNTGELFF
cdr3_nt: TGCGCCAGCAGTGAGTCGTTGGCGGAGAGGAACACCGGGGAGCTGTTTTTT

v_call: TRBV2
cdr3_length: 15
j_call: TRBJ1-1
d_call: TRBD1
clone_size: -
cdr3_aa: CASSRQGANNGEAFF
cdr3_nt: TGTGCCAGCTCTCGACAGGGGGCTAATAACGGTGAAGCTTTCTTT

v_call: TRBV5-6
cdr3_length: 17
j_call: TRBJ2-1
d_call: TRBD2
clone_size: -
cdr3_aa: CASSLVGGGAAYNEQFF
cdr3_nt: TGTGCCAGCAGCTTGGTGGGCGGGGGGGCGGCCTACAATGAGCAGTTCTTC

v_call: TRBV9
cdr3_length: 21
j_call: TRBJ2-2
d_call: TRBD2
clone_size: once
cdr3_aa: CASSAHRVGTSGYSNTGELFF
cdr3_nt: TGTGCCAGCAGCGCTCATAGAGTAGGGACTAGCGGGTATTCGAACACCGGGGAGCTGTTTTTT

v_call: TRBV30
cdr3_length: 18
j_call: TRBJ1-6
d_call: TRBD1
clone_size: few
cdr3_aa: CAWRGTDRGSSYNSPLHF
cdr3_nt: TGTGCCTGGCGCGGCACGGACAGGGGGAGCTCCTATAATTCACCCCTCCACTTT

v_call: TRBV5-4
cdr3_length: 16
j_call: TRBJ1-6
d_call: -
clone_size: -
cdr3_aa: CASSFGGGSYNSPLHF
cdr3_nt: TGTGCCAGCAGCTTCGGGGGGGGCTCCTATAATTCACCCCTCCACTTT

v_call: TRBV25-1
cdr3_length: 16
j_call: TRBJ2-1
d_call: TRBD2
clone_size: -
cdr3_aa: CASSTLAGEAYNEQFF
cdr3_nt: TGTGCCAGCAGTACCCTAGCGGGGGAGGCTTACAATGAGCAGTTCTTC

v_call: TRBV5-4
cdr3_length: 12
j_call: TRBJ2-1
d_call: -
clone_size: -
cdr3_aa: CASSLDNNEQFF
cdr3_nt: TGTGCCAGCAGCTTGGACAACAATGAGCAGTTCTTC

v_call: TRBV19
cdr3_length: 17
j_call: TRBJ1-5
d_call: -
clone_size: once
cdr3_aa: CASSISGSGLGNQPQHF
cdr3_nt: TGTGCCAGTAGTATATCAGGGTCCGGATTGGGAAATCAGCCCCAGCATTTT

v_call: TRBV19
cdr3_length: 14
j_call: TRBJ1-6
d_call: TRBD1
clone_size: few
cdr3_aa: CASSWGQRNSPLHF
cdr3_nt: TGTGCCAGTAGTTGGGGACAGAGGAATTCACCCCTCCACTTT

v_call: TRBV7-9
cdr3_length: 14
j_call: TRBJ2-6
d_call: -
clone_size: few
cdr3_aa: CASSVLSGANVLTF
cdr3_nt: TGTGCCAGCAGCGTTCTCTCTGGGGCCAACGTCCTGACTTTC

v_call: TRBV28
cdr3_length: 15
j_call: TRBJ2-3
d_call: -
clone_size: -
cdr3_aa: CASSLQVQGTDTQYF
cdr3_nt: TGTGCCAGCAGTTTACAGGTGCAGGGGACAGATACGCAGTATTTT

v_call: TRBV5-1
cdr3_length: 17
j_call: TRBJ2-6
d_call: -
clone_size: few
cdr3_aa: CASSLAGDTSGANVLTF
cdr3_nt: TGCGCCAGCAGCTTGGCCGGGGACACCTCTGGGGCCAACGTCCTGACTTTC

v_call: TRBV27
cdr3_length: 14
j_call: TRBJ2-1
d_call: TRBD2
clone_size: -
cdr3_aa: CASSGLAGSNEQFF
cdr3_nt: TGTGCCAGCAGCGGACTAGCGGGGTCCAATGAGCAGTTCTTC

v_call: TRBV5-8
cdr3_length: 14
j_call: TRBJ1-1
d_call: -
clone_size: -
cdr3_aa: CASSLVQGPTEAFF
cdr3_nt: TGTGCCAGCAGCTTGGTTCAGGGCCCCACTGAAGCTTTCTTT

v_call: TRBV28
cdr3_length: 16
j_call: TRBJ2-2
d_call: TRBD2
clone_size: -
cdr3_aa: CASSLTGTSVTGELFF
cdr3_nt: TGTGCCAGCAGTTTAACCGGGACTAGCGTCACCGGGGAGCTGTTTTTT

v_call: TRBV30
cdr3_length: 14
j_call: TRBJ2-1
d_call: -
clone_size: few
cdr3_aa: CAWISGSSYNEQFF
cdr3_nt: TGTGCCTGGATTAGCGGAAGCTCCTACAATGAGCAGTTCTTC

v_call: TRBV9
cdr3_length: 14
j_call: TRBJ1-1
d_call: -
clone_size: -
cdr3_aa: CASRAGEVNTEAFF
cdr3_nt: TGTGCCAGCAGAGCTGGGGAGGTGAACACTGAAGCTTTCTTT

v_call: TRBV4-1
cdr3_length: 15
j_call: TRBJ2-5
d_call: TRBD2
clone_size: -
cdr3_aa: CASSQGAGGQETQYF
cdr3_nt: TGCGCCAGCAGCCAAGGGGCGGGGGGACAAGAGACCCAGTACTTC

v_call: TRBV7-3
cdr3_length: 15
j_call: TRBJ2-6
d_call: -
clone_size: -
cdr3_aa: CASSSQSSGANVLTF
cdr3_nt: TGTGCCAGCAGCTCACAAAGCTCTGGGGCCAACGTCCTGACTTTC

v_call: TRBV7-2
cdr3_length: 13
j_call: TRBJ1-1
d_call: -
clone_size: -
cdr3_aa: CASSLPGGTEAFF
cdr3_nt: TGTGCCAGCAGCCTCCCGGGGGGGACTGAAGCTTTCTTT

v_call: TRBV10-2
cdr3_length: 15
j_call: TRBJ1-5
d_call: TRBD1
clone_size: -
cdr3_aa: CASSVGQGAFQPQHF
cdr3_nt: TGCGCCAGCAGTGTAGGACAGGGGGCTTTTCAGCCCCAGCATTTT

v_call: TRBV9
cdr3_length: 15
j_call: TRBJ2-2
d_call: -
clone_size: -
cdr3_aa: CASSVGTGDTGELFF
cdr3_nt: TGTGCCAGCAGCGTAGGCACCGGGGACACCGGGGAGCTGTTTTTT

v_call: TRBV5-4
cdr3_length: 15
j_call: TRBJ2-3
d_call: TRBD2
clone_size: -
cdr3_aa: CASSFRTSGTDTQYF
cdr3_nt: TGTGCCAGCAGCTTCAGGACTAGCGGGACAGATACGCAGTATTTT

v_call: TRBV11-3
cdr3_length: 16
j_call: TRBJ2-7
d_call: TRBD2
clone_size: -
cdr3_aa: CASSLGGGSSMYEQYF
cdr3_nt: TGTGCCAGCAGCTTAGGAGGCGGGAGCAGCATGTACGAGCAGTACTTC

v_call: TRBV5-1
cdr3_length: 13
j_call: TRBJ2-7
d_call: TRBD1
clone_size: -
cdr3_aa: CASSEGTGDEQYF
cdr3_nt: TGCGCCAGCAGCGAGGGGACAGGGGACGAGCAGTACTTC

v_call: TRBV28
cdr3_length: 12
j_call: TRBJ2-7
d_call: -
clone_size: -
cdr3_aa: CASSRGAYEQYF
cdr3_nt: TGTGCCAGCAGCCGGGGAGCCTACGAGCAGTACTTC

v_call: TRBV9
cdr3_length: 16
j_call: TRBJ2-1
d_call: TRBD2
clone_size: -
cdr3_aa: CASSARGAGGVNEQFF
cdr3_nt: TGTGCCAGCAGCGCCCGAGGGGCGGGAGGGGTGAATGAGCAGTTCTTC

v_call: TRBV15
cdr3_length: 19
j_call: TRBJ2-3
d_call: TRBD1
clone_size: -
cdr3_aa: CATSRDGLGMAGGSDTQYF
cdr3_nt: TGTGCCACCAGCAGAGATGGGTTGGGGATGGCAGGGGGCTCAGATACGCAGTATTTT

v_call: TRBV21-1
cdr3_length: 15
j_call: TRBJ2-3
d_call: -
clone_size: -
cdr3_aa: CASSGNSGGADTQYF
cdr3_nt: TGTGCCAGCAGCGGCAACTCGGGGGGCGCAGATACGCAGTATTTT

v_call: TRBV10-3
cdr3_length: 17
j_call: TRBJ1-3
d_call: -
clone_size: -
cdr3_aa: CAISESSGASSGNTIYF
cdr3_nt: TGTGCCATCAGTGAGTCGAGCGGGGCTTCCTCTGGAAACACCATATATTTT

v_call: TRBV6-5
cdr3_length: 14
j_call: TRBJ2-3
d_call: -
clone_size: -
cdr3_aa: CASRPRSITDTQYF
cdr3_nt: TGTGCCAGCAGGCCGCGTTCTATCACAGATACGCAGTATTTT

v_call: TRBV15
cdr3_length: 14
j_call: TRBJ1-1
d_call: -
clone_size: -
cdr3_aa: CATSRDPGFYEAFF
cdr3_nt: TGTGCCACCAGCAGAGACCCGGGATTCTATGAAGCTTTCTTT

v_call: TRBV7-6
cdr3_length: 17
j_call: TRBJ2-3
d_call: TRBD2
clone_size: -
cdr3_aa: CASSLNPAGASTDTQYF
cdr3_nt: TGTGCCAGCAGCTTAAACCCAGCGGGGGCTAGCACAGATACGCAGTATTTT

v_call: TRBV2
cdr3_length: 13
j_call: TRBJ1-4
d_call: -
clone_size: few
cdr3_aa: CASSGGFNEKLFF
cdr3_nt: TGTGCCAGCAGTGGAGGGTTTAATGAAAAACTGTTTTTT

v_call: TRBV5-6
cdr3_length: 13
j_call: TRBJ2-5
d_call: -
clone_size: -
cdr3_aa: CASRVTGQETQYF
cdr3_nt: TGTGCCAGCAGGGTGACAGGTCAAGAGACCCAGTACTTC

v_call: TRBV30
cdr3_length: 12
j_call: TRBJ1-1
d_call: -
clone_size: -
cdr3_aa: CAWSVGGPEAFF
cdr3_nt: TGTGCCTGGAGTGTTGGGGGCCCTGAAGCTTTCTTT

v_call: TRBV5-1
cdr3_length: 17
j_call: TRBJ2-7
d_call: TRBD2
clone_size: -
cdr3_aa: CASSWATGTSGSYEQYF
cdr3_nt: TGCGCCAGCAGCTGGGCGACCGGGACTAGCGGATCCTACGAGCAGTACTTC

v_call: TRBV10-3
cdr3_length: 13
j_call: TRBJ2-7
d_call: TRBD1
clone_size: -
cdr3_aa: CATGTASSYEQYF
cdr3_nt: TGTGCCACCGGGACAGCAAGCTCCTACGAGCAGTACTTC

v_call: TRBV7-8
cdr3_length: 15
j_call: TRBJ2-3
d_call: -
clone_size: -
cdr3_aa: CASSLVGSVRGTQYF
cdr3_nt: TGTGCCAGCAGCTTAGTGGGTAGCGTGCGTGGTACGCAGTATTTT

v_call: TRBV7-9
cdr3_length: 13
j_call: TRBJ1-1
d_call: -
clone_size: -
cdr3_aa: CSSRGLGNTEAFF
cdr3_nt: TGTTCCAGTCGGGGATTGGGGAACACTGAAGCTTTCTTT

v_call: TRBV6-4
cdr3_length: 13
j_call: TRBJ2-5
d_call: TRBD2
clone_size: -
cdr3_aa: CASTQLATETQYF
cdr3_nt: TGTGCCAGCACCCAACTAGCGACGGAGACCCAGTACTTC

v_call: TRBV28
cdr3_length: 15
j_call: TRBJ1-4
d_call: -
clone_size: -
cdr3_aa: CASRGTLGTNEKLFF
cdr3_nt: TGTGCCAGCAGAGGGACACTGGGAACTAATGAAAAACTGTTTTTT

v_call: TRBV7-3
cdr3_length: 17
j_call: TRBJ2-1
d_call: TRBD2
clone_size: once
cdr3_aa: CASSPGLADSSYNEQFF
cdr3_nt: TGTGCCAGCAGCCCCGGACTAGCGGACAGCTCCTACAATGAGCAGTTCTTC

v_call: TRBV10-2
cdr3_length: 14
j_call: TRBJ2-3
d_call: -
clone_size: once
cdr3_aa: CASRGHPSTDTQYF
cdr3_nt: TGCGCCAGCAGAGGACACCCGAGCACAGATACGCAGTATTTT

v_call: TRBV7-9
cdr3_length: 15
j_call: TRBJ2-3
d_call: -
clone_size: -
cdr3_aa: CASSLPSGVTDTQYF
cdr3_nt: TGTGCCAGCAGCTTACCATCAGGCGTCACAGATACGCAGTATTTT

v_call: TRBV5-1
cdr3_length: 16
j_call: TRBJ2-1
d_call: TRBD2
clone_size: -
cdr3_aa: CASSSYRGGPSNEQFF
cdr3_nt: TGCGCCAGCAGCTCCTATCGGGGGGGGCCTAGCAATGAGCAGTTCTTC

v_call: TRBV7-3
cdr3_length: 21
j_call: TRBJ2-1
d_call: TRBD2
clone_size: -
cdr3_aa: CASSLRGRAGARASWDNEQFF
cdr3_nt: TGTGCCAGCAGCTTAAGAGGTCGGGCGGGAGCACGCGCGAGTTGGGACAATGAGCAGTTCTTC

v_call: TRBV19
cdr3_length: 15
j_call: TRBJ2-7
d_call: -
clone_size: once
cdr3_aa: CASSPSFRARTEQYF
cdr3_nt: TGTGCCAGTAGTCCTTCGTTCCGTGCTAGAACCGAGCAGTACTTC

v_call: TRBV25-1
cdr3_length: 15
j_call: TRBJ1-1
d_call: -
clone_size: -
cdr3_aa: CASSARGGGYTEAFF
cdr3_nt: TGTGCCAGCAGTGCCCGCGGGGGGGGTTACACTGAAGCTTTCTTT

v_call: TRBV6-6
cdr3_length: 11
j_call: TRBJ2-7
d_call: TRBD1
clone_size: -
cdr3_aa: CASRDRHEQYF
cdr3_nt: TGTGCCAGCAGGGACAGGCACGAGCAGTACTTC

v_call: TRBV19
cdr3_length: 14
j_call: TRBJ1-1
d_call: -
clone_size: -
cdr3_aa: CASSIFSRGPEAFF
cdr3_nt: TGTGCCAGTAGTATTTTCAGCAGGGGCCCTGAAGCTTTCTTT

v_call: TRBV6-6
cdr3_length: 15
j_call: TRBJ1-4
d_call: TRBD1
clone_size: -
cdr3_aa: CASREPGQGDLKLFF
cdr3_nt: TGTGCCAGCAGAGAACCGGGACAGGGTGACTTAAAACTGTTTTTT

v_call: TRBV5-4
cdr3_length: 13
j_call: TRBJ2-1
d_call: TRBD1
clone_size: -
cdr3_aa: CASSLTGGNEQFF
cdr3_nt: TGTGCCAGCAGCCTCACAGGGGGCAATGAGCAGTTCTTC

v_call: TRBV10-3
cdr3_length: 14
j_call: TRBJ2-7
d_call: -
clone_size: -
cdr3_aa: CAISEGGQRDEQYF
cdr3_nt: TGTGCCATCAGTGAGGGGGGCCAGCGAGACGAGCAGTACTTC